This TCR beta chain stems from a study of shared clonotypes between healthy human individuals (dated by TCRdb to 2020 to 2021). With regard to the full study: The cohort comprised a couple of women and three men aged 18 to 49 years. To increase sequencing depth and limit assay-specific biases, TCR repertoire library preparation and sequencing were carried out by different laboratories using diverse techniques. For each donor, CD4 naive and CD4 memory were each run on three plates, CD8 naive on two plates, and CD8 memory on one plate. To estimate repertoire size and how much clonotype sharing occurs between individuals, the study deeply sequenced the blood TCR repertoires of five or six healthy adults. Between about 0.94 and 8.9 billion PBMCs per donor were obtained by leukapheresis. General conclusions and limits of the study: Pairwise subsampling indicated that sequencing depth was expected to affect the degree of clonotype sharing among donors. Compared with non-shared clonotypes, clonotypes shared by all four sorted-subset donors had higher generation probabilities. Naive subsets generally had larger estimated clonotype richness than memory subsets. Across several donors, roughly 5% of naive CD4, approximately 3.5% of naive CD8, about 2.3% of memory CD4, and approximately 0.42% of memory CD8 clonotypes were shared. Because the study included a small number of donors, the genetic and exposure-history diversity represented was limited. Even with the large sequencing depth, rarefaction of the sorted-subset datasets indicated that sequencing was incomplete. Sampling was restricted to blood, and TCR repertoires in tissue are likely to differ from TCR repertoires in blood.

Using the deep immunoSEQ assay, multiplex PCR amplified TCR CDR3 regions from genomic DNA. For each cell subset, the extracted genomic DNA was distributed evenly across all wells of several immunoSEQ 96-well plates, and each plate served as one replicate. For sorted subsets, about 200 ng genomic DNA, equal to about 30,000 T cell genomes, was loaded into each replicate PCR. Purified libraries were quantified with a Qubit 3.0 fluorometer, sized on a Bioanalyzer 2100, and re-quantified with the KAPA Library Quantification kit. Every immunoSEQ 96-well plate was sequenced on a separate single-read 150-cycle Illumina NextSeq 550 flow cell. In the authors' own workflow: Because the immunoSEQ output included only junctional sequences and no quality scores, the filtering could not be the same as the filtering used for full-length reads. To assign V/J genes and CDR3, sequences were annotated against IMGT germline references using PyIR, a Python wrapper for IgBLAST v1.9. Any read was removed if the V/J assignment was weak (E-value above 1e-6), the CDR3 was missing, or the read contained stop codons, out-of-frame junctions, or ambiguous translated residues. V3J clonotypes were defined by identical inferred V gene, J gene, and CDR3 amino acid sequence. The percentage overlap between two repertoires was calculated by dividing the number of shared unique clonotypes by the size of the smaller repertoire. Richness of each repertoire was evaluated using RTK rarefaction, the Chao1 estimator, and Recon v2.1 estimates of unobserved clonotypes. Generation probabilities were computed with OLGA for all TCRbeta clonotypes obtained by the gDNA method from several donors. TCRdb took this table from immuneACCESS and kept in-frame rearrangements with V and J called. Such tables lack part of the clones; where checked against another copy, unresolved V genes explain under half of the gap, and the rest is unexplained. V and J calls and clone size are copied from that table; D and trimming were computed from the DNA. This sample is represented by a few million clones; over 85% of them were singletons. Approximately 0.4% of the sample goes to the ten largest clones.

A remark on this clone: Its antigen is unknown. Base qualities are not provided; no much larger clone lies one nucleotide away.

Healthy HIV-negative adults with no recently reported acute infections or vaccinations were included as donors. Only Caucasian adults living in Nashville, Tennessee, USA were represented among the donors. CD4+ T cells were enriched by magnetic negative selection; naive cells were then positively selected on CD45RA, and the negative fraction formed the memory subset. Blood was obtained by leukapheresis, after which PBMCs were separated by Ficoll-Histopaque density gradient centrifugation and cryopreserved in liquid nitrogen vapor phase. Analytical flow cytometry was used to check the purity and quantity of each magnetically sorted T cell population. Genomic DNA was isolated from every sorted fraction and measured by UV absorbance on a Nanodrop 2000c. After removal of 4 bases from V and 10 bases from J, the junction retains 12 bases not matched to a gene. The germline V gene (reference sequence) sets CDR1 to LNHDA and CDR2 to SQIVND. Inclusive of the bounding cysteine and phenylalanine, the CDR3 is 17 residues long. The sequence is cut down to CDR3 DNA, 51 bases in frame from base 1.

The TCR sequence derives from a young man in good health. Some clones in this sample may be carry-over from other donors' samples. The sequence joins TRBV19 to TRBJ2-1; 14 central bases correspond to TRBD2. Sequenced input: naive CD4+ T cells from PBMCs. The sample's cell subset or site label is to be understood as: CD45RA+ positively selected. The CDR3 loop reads CASSTASGLAGVGEQFF. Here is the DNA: TGTGCCAGTAGTACAGCCTCGGGACTAGCGGGAGTCGGAGAGCAGTTCTTC.